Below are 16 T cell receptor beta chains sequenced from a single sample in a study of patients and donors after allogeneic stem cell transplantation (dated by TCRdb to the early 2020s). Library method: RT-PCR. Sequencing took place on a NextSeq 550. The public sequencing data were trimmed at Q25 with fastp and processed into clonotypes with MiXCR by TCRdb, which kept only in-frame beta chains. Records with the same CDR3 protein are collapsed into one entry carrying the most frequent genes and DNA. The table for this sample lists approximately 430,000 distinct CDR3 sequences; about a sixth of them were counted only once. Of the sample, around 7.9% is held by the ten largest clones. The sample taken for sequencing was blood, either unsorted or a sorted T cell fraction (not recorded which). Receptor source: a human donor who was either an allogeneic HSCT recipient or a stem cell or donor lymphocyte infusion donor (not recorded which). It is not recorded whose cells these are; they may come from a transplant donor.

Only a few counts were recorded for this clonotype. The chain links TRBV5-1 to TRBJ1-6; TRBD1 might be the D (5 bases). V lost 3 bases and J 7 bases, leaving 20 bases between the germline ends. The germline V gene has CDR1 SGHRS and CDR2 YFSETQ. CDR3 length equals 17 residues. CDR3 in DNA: TGCGCCAGCAGCTCCTTCTTGCCGGGACGAAGAAATTCACCCCTCCACTTT. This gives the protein CASSSFLPGRRNSPLHF.

CDR3 in amino acids: CASSWKDRSNNSPLHF. The CDR3 nucleotides are TGCGCCAGCAGCTGGAAGGACAGGAGTAATAATTCACCCCTCCACTTT. The V gene is TRBV5-1, the J gene TRBJ1-6; 7 bases are shared with TRBD1. The germline V gene encodes CDR1 SGHRS and CDR2 YFSETQ. Trimming cost V 3 bases and J 5 bases; bases outside gene matches: 8. CDR3 length equals 16 residues.

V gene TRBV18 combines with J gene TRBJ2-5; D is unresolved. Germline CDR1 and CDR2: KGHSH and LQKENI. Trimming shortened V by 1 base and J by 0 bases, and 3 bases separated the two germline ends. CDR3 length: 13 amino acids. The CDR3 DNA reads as TGTGCCAGCTCACCACGGTACCAAGAGACCCAGTACTTC. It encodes CASSPRYQETQYF.

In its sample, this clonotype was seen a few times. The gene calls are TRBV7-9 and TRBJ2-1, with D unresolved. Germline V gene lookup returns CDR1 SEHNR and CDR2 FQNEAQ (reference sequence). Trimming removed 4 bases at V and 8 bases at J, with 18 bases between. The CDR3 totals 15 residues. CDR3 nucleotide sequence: TGTGCCAGCAGCTATCCGGGTCCTAGAAGCGATGAGCAGTTCTTC. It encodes CASSYPGPRSDEQFF.

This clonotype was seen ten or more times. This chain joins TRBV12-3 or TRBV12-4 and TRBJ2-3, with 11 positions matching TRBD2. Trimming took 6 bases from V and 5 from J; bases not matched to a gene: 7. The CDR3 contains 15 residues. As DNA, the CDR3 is TGTGCCAGCAGCCTAGCGGGGGGCCGTAAAGATACGCAGTATTTT. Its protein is CASSLAGGRKDTQYF.

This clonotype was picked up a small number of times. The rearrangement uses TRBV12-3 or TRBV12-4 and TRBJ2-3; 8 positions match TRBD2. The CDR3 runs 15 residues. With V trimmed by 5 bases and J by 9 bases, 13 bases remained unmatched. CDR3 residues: CASSINRAGADTQYF. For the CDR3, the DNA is TGTGCCAGCAGTATTAACCGAGCGGGGGCCGACACGCAGTATTTT.

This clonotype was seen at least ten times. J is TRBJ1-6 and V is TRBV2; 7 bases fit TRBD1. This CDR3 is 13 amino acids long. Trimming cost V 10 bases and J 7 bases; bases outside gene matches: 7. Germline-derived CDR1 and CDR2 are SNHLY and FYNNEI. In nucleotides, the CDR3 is TGTGCCACATCCGGGACAGAAAATTCACCCCTCCACTTT. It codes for CATSGTENSPLHF.

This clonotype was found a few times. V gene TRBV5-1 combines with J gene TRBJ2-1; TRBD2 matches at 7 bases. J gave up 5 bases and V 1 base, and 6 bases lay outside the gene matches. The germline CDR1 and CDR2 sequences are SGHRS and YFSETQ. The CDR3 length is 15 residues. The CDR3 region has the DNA TGCGCCAGCAGCTTGATAAGCGGGGACCACAATGAGCAGTTCTTC. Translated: CASSLISGDHNEQFF.

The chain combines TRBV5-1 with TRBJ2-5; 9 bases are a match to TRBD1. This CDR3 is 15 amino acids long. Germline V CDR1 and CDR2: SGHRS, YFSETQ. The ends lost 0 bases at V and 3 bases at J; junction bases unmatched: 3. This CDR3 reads CASSLGGTGKETQYF. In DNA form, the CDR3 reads TGCGCCAGCAGCTTGGGGGGGACAGGGAAAGAGACCCAGTACTTC.

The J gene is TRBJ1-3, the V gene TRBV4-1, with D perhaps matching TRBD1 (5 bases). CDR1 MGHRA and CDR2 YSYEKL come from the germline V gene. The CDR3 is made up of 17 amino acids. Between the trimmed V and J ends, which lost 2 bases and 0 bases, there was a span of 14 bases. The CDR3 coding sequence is TGCGCCAGCAGCCAAAAGGGACGGAGGAGCTCTGGAAACACCATATATTTT. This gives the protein CASSQKGRRSSGNTIYF.

CDR3 in DNA: TGTGCCAGCAGTTACTCCAAGCGGGAGGTCACCAGGGATACGCAGTATTTT. Protein sequence: CASSYSKREVTRDTQYF. J is TRBJ2-3 and V is TRBV6-5; 9 bases agree with TRBD2. Germline CDR1 and CDR2: MNHEY and SVGAGI. The CDR3 totals 17 residues. V was pared by 0 bases and J by 6 bases, with 10 bases of the junction left unmatched.

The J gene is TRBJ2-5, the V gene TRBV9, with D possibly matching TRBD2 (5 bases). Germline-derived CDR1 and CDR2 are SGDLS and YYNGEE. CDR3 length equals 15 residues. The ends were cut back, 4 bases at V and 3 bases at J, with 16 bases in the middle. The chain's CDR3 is CASSNGGRRKETQYF. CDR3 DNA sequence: TGTGCCAGCAGCAACGGCGGGCGCAGGAAAGAGACCCAGTACTTC.

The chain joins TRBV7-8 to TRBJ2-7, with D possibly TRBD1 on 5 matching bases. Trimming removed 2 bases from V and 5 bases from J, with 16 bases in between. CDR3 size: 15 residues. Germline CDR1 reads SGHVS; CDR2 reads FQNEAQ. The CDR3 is CASSLKTDLGHEQYF. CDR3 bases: TGTGCCAGCAGCTTAAAGACAGACCTGGGGCACGAGCAGTACTTC.

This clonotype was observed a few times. CDR3 sequence: CASSIPDRGTYEQYF. CDR3 sequence (DNA): TGCGCCAGCAGCATACCGGACAGGGGGACCTACGAGCAGTACTTC. The chain carries TRBV5-1 and TRBJ2-7; the match to TRBD1 covers 10 bases. Trimming removed 4 bases from V and 2 bases from J; junction bases left unmatched: 6. The length of the CDR3 is 15 residues. Germline V CDR1 and CDR2: SGHRS, YFSETQ.

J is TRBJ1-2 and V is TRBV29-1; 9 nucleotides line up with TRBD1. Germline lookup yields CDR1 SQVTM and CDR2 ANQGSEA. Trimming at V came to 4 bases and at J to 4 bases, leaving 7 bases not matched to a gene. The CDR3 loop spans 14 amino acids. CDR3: CSVGGTGHPYGYTF. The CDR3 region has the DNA TGCAGCGTTGGCGGGACAGGGCACCCCTATGGCTACACCTTC.

CDR3 loop: CASSLDRGSSTDTQYF. The CDR3 coding sequence is TGTGCCAGCAGCCTCGACAGGGGGTCTAGCACAGATACGCAGTATTTT. The J gene is TRBJ2-3, the V gene TRBV7-3; 9 nucleotides match TRBD1. The V gene end was trimmed by 5 bases and the J gene end by 0 bases; junction bases not matched to a gene: 6. CDR3 length: 16 amino acids. Germline CDR1 is SGHTA and CDR2 is FQGTGA.